The 29 T cell receptor beta chains below all came from one sample that was sequenced in a study of shared clonotypes between healthy human individuals. Clones were read by immunoSEQ multiplex PCR, and TCRdb kept only the in-frame ones, dropping some. Of some 2,400,000 clones listed, approximately 96% were seen once; the top ten hold approximately 0.13%. Source material: naive CD4+ T cells sorted from blood. Subset reported: CD45RA+ positively selected. These receptors originate from a man aged 18 to 29 in good health.

The chain's CDR3 is CATRPENSGNTIYF. In DNA, the CDR3 is TGTGCCACCAGACCAGAAAACTCTGGAAACACCATATATTTT. This sequence joins TRBV15 and TRBJ1-3; D is unclear. V shed 6 bases and J shed 0 bases, with 9 bases lying between them. Germline V lookup: CDR1 LNHNV, CDR2 YYDKDF (reference sequence). The CDR3 has 14 residues.

The rearrangement joins TRBV29-1 to TRBJ2-3; 10 nucleotides line up with TRBD2. CDR1 and CDR2 from the germline V gene are SQVTM and ANQGSEA. This CDR3 has 17 residues. The junction had 7 bases not matched to a gene; V was cut back by 1 base and J by 0 bases. CDR3 bases: TGCAGCGTTGAAGGTATAGCGGGGGGCCCGAGCACAGATACGCAGTATTTT. Translated: CSVEGIAGGPSTDTQYF.

The rearrangement joins TRBV7-9 to TRBJ1-2; TRBD1 might be the D (5 bases). Germline V lookup: CDR1 SEHNR, CDR2 FQNEAQ (reference sequence). There are 12 residues in the CDR3. V lost 2 bases and J 8 bases, leaving 9 bases between the germline ends. The CDR3 sequence: CASSLSGLGYTF. CDR3 bases: TGTGCCAGCAGCTTATCAGGGCTGGGCTACACCTTC.

This clone appeared once. V and J are TRBV7-8 and TRBJ1-3, with TRBD1 as a possible D gene (5 bases). The CDR3 contains 14 residues. Per the germline V gene, CDR1 is SGHVS and CDR2 is FQNEAQ. Trimming cost V 5 bases and J 1 base, with 9 bases left between them. CDR3 DNA sequence: TGTGCCAGCAGCCCGGGGGGGTCTGGAAACACCATATATTTT. Translating gives CASSPGGSGNTIYF.

The rearrangement joins TRBV5-1 to TRBJ1-2; no definite D call. Per the germline V gene, CDR1 is SGHRS and CDR2 is YFSETQ. The CDR3 is 13 amino acids. V lost 0 bases and J 8 bases, leaving 11 bases between the germline ends. In DNA, the CDR3 is TGCGCCAGCAGCTTGGATTTGAATTCCGGCTACACCTTC. This encodes CASSLDLNSGYTF.

The chain carries TRBV5-4 and TRBJ2-5; TRBD2 agrees at 9 bases. The germline V gene has CDR1 SGHNT and CDR2 YYREEE (reference sequence). The CDR3 is 16 residues long. Trimming took 1 base from V and 5 from J; bases not matched to a gene: 9. Here the CDR3 reads CASSLKVAGVGETQYF. CDR3 coding DNA: TGTGCCAGCAGCTTGAAAGTAGCGGGAGTAGGTGAGACCCAGTACTTC.

The V gene is TRBV28, the J gene TRBJ1-1; 10 bases agree with TRBD1. The CDR3 totals 15 residues. The V gene's germline CDR1 is MDHEN and CDR2 SYDVKM. The junction had 16 bases not matched to a gene; V was cut back by 11 bases and J by 7 bases. CDR3: CAGTGQGKGGLEAFF. The CDR3 DNA reads as TGTGCCGGTACGGGACAGGGGAAAGGGGGTCTTGAAGCTTTCTTT.

The chain is built from TRBV15 and TRBJ1-2; D perhaps matches TRBD1 (5 bases). The CDR3 totals 16 residues. The germline V and J ends were trimmed by 1 base and 1 base, with 13 bases remaining between them. The germline V gene has CDR1 LNHNV and CDR2 YYDKDF (reference sequence). The CDR3 spells CATSRASGDLNYGYTF. The CDR3, as DNA: TGTGCCACCAGCAGAGCTTCGGGGGACCTTAACTATGGCTACACCTTC. The variable domain in full, with the rest retrieved from reference TRBV15 and TRBJ1-2, is DAMVIQNPRYQVTQFGKPVTLSCSQTLNHNVMYWYQQKSSQAPKLLFHYYDKDFNNEADTPDNFQSRRPNTSFCFLDIRSPGLGDTAMYLCATSRASGDLNYGYTFGSGTRLTVV.

This chain joins TRBV28 and TRBJ1-5; D not resolved. The CDR3 runs 14 residues. Germline V gene lookup returns CDR1 MDHEN and CDR2 SYDVKM. Trimming shortened V by 7 bases and J by 2 bases, and 12 bases separated the two germline ends. The CDR3 protein is CASTAGSGNQPQHF. CDR3 sequence (DNA): TGTGCCAGCACCGCCGGGAGCGGCAATCAGCCCCAGCATTTT.

This chain links TRBV7-9 with TRBJ2-1; perhaps TRBD2 as D (6 bases). The germline gives CDR1 SEHNR, CDR2 FQNEAQ (reference sequence). Trimming cost V 6 bases and J 0 bases, with 6 bases left between them. CDR3 length: 13 residues. The CDR3 region has the DNA TGTGCCAGCAGGGAGGGCTCCTACAATGAGCAGTTCTTC. It yields the protein CASREGSYNEQFF.

The gene calls are TRBV6-5 and TRBJ1-5, with a possible D match to TRBD1 (6 bases). Looked up from germline, CDR1 is MNHEY and CDR2 is SVGAGI. This CDR3 has 15 amino acids. Trimming cost V 10 bases and J 1 base, with 17 bases left between them. The DNA of the CDR3 is TGTGCCACCCGATCGGGGGGGGCGAGCAATCAGCCCCAGCATTTT. Encoded protein: CATRSGGASNQPQHF.

The rearrangement links TRBV6-5 to TRBJ2-1, with 7 positions matching TRBD2. The CDR3 is 16 residues long. The germline CDR1 and CDR2 sequences are MNHEY and SVGAGI. With V trimmed by 0 bases and J by 7 bases, 9 bases remained unmatched. CDR3 DNA: TGTGCCAGCAGTTACTCGACCAGCGGGACGGGGAATGAGCAGTTCTTC. Its protein product is CASSYSTSGTGNEQFF.

The J gene is TRBJ2-7, the V gene TRBV6-5, with 7 bases aligning to TRBD2. Germline assignment: CDR1 MNHEY and CDR2 SVGAGI. J was trimmed by 4 bases and V by 0 bases; bases with no gene match: 9. The length of the CDR3 is 16 residues. The CDR3: CASSYSVAGESYEQYF. The CDR3 bases are TGTGCCAGCAGTTACTCGGTCGCGGGGGAAAGTTACGAGCAGTACTTC.

This sequence joins TRBV23-1 and TRBJ1-5; D unresolved. TRBV23-1 is marked as an open reading frame, function uncertain. This CDR3 has 14 residues. The V end was cut by 0 bases, the J end by 5 bases, with 8 bases between. CDR3 loop: CASSQSKKDQPQHF. The CDR3 coding sequence is TGCGCCAGCAGTCAATCGAAGAAGGATCAGCCCCAGCATTTT.

The V call is TRBV11-2, the J call TRBJ2-2; D is unresolved. V lost 0 bases and J lost 5, with 7 bases in between. This CDR3 is built from 14 residues. Germline V gives CDR1 SGHAT, CDR2 FQNNGV. CDR3 DNA sequence: TGTGCCAGCAGCTTAGATTGGTTAACCGGGGAGCTGTTTTTT. Translated, it gives CASSLDWLTGELFF. The complete variable domain, with remaining parts taken from reference TRBV11-2 and TRBJ2-2, reads EAGVAQSPRYKIIEKRQSVAFWCNPISGHATLYWYQQILGQGPKLLIQFQNNGVVDDSQLPKDRFSAERLKGVDSTLKIQPAKLEDSAVYLCASSLDWLTGELFFGEGSRLTVL.

The chain carries TRBV5-4 and TRBJ1-4; 9 bases are shared with TRBD1. Germline CDR1 and CDR2: SGHNT and YYREEE (reference sequence). The CDR3 has 15 amino acids. With 0 bases clipped from V and 7 bases from J, the junction kept 4 bases outside the gene matches. As DNA, the CDR3 is TGTGCCAGCAGCTTGGGGGGACAGGGCGCTGAAAAACTGTTTTTT. Translated, it gives CASSLGGQGAEKLFF.

This chain links TRBV19 with TRBJ1-5, with 7 positions matching TRBD1. Germline trimming cut 3 bases from V and 5 bases from J; bases unmatched to any gene: 19. Per the germline V gene, CDR1 is LNHDA and CDR2 is SQIVND (reference sequence). CDR3 length equals 19 residues. The CDR3 here is CASSIDPTGPPPWDQPQHF. CDR3 nucleotide sequence: TGTGCCAGTAGTATCGATCCGACAGGGCCCCCTCCTTGGGATCAGCCCCAGCATTTT.

Comment on this clone: Other DNA sequences in the same sample also yield this CDR3. The J gene is TRBJ2-5, the V gene TRBV18; 7 bases map to TRBD2. Germline loops: CDR1 KGHSH, CDR2 LQKENI. This CDR3 is built from 15 residues. After removal of 1 base from V and 2 bases from J, the junction contained 4 bases not matched to a gene. The DNA for the CDR3 is TGTGCCAGCTCACCACTGGCGGGGGTTCAAGAGACCCAGTACTTC. It yields the protein CASSPLAGVQETQYF.

The chain combines TRBV25-1 with TRBJ2-7, with D perhaps assigned TRBD1 or TRBD2 (5 bases each). The length of the CDR3 is 15 residues. With 8 bases removed from V and 4 bases from J, the gap between germline ends came to 21 bases. Germline V gene sequence: CDR1 MGHDK, CDR2 SYGVNS. CDR3 sequence: CASGNGDVKIYEQYF. CDR3 DNA sequence: TGTGCCAGCGGAAACGGGGACGTGAAGATTTACGAGCAGTACTTC.

As for this clone: A read error may produce the germline difference seen at one junction end. Other DNA variants within this sample encode the same CDR3. V and J are TRBV30 and TRBJ1-4; D remains ambiguous. The CDR3 totals 13 residues. CDR1 and CDR2 (germline): GTSNPN, SVGIG (reference sequence). CDR3 coding DNA: TGCGCCTCCCTCCGAGGGCTGGGGGAAAAACTGTTTTTT. Amino acids: CASLRGLGEKLFF.

This clone has just one count. The chain recombines TRBV5-4 with TRBJ2-3; 9 nucleotides line up with TRBD2. With 0 bases clipped from V and 3 bases from J, the junction kept 11 bases outside the gene matches. The CDR3 covers 18 residues. Germline values: CDR1 SGHNT, CDR2 YYREEE (reference sequence). The CDR3 reads CASSLGPLAGGKTDTQYF. CDR3 in DNA: TGTGCCAGCAGCTTGGGACCCCTTGCGGGGGGGAAGACAGATACGCAGTATTTT.

Remarks on this clone: The identical CDR3 is also encoded by other nucleotide sequences in the sample. This sequence joins TRBV7-2 and TRBJ2-7; no clear D gene. Germline CDR1 and CDR2: SGHTA and FQGNSA. The CDR3 has 14 residues. V gave up 5 bases and J gave up 2 bases, with 13 bases separating them. The CDR3 loop reads CASSPSPGPYEQYF. DNA for the CDR3: TGTGCCAGCAGCCCGAGCCCAGGCCCCTACGAGCAGTACTTC. Complete variable domain (other parts from reference TRBV7-2 and TRBJ2-7): GAGVSQSPSNKVTEKGKDVELRCDPISGHTALYWYRQSLGQGLEFLIYFQGNSAPDKSGLPSDRFSAERTGGSVSTLTIQRTQQEDSAVYLCASSPSPGPYEQYFGPGTRLTVT.

The chain links TRBV6-1 to TRBJ2-7; maybe TRBD2 (5 bases). The CDR3 spans 15 residues. The V and J ends lost 1 base and 3 bases respectively, with 13 bases between them. The V gene's germline CDR1 is MNHNS and CDR2 SASEGT. CDR3 residues: CASSEERVVNYEQYF. CDR3 nucleotide sequence: TGTGCCAGCAGTGAAGAGAGGGTTGTGAACTACGAGCAGTACTTC.

The DNA for the CDR3 is TGTGCCAGTAGTCTTGAGACTAATTCACCCCTCCACTTT. This codes for CASSLETNSPLHF. The chain is built from TRBV19 and TRBJ1-6; D remains ambiguous. V was trimmed by 5 bases and J by 6 bases, leaving 8 bases between them. CDR3 length: 13 amino acids. Germline V gene sequence: CDR1 LNHDA, CDR2 SQIVND (reference sequence).

CDR3 residues: CARSLERGRSSGNTIYF. The CDR3 bases are TGTGCCAGAAGCTTGGAACGGGGGCGAAGCTCTGGAAACACCATATATTTT. This chain joins TRBV5-3 and TRBJ1-3; tentatively, D is TRBD1 (6 bases). TRBV5-3 falls under the ORF class, with uncertain function. Trimming took off 0 bases at V and 0 bases at J, with 13 bases between the two ends. The CDR3 consists of 17 residues.

Comments on this clone: In the same sample, other DNA sequences code for this CDR3. This chain links TRBV27 with TRBJ1-3; D ambiguous. With 3 bases removed from V and 1 base from J, the gap between germline ends came to 4 bases. Germline CDR1 reads MNHEY; CDR2 reads SMNVEV (reference sequence). This CDR3 comprises 13 residues. The CDR3: CASSFRSGNTIYF. In DNA form, the CDR3 reads TGTGCCAGCAGTTTTAGGTCTGGAAACACCATATATTTT.

This clone occurred once. The chain employs TRBV19 and TRBJ2-2, with 10 bases fitting TRBD1. The CDR3 spans 14 residues. The V segment lost 7 bases and the J segment 3 bases; nucleotides outside the gene matches: 2. Per the germline V gene, CDR1 is LNHDA and CDR2 is SQIVND (reference sequence). In DNA form, the CDR3 reads TGTGCCAGTACGGGACAGGGGTACACCGGGGAGCTGTTTTTT. Its translation is CASTGQGYTGELFF.

The chain combines TRBV7-6 with TRBJ2-1, with 10 bases identical to TRBD2. Germline V gene data show CDR1 as SGHVS and CDR2 as FNYEAQ. There are 15 residues in the CDR3. The V gene end was trimmed by 1 base and the J gene end by 4 bases; junction bases not matched to a gene: 1. The CDR3 DNA sequence: TGTGCCAGCAGCTTAGAACTAGCGGGATACAATGAGCAGTTCTTC. Its translation is CASSLELAGYNEQFF. The full variable domain, rest sourced from reference TRBV7-6 and TRBJ2-1, is GAGVSQSPRYKVTKRGQDVALRCDPISGHVSLYWYRQALGQGPEFLTYFNYEAQQDKSGLPNDRFSAERPEGSISTLTIQRTEQRDSAMYRCASSLELAGYNEQFFGPGTRLTVL.

The chain combines TRBV30 with TRBJ2-3; weak D call: TRBD2 (5 bases). V was clipped by 1 base and J by 2 bases, with 10 bases between them. CDR3 length: 14 amino acids. CDR1 is GTSNPN and CDR2 is SVGIG in the germline V gene (reference sequence). The CDR3 nucleotides are TGTGCCTGGAGTGAGGAGCGGTTCACAGATACGCAGTATTTT. Protein sequence: CAWSEERFTDTQYF.